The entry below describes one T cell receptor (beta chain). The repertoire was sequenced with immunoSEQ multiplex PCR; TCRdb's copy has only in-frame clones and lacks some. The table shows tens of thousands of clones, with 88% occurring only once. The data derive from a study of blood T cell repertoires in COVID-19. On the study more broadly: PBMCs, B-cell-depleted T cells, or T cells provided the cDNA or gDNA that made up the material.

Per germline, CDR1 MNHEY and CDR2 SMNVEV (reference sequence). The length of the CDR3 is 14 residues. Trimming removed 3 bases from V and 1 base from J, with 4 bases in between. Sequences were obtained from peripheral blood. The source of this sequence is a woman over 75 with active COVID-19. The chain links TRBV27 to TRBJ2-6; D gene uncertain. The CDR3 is CASSFGSGANVLTF. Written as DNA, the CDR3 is TGTGCCAGCAGTTTCGGGTCTGGGGCCAACGTCCTGACTTTC.